These 23 T cell receptor beta chains share one sample of origin, sequenced in a study of T cells in narcolepsy. TCRdb's table, derived via immunoSEQ multiplex PCR, lists solely in-frame clones and lacks some. The data hold approximately 35,000 clones, with 65% to 85% observed a single time. The specimen was memory (CD45RA-) CD4+ T cells from blood. Receptors were obtained from a human donor in good health.

Here the CDR3 reads CASSYTGSGTQYF. The CDR3 DNA sequence: TGTGCCAGCAGCTATACAGGGTCAGGTACGCAGTATTTT. The chain recombines TRBV7-3 with TRBJ2-3, with a weak D call TRBD1 (6 bases). The V and J ends lost 4 bases and 8 bases respectively, with 13 bases between them. There are 13 residues in the CDR3. Germline lookup yields CDR1 SGHTA and CDR2 FQGTGA. The full variable domain, with the rest looked up from reference TRBV7-3 and TRBJ2-3, is GAGVSQTPSNKVTEKGKYVELRCDPISGHTALYWYRQSLGQGPEFLIYFQGTGAADDSGLPNDRFFAVRPEGSVSTLKIQRTERGDSAVYLCASSYTGSGTQYFGPGTRLTVL.

This clone was observed a few times. V and J are TRBV6-5 and TRBJ2-4; D not certain. CDR3 length: 15 residues. Germline CDR1 MNHEY, CDR2 SVGAGI. V lost 2 bases, J lost 3 bases, and 11 bases lay in between. The CDR3 loop is CASSYELRGKNIQYF. In nucleotides, the CDR3 is TGTGCCAGCAGTTACGAACTTAGAGGCAAAAACATTCAGTACTTC.

The chain recombines TRBV9 with TRBJ2-2, with 8 bases lining up with TRBD1. Germline-derived CDR1 and CDR2 are SGDLS and YYNGEE. The CDR3 consists of 15 residues. The V segment lost 3 bases and the J segment 3 bases; nucleotides outside the gene matches: 4. The CDR3 sequence is CASSAGTGHTGELFF. In DNA, the CDR3 is TGTGCCAGCAGCGCCGGGACAGGCCACACCGGGGAGCTGTTTTTT.

The sample holds a few counts of this clone. V is TRBV19 and J is TRBJ2-2; D unresolved. Germline loops: CDR1 LNHDA, CDR2 SQIVND (reference sequence). The V gene lost 7 bases and the J gene lost 0 bases, with 12 bases spanning the gap. The CDR3 totals 15 residues. The CDR3 spells CASKTLSTNTGELFF. In DNA, the CDR3 is TGTGCCAGTAAAACCTTAAGCACGAACACCGGGGAGCTGTTTTTT.

This clone is a singleton in its sample. The chain employs TRBV2 and TRBJ1-2, with D perhaps matching TRBD1 (5 bases). V lost 7 bases and J 0 bases, leaving 15 bases between the germline ends. The CDR3 consists of 15 residues. The germline V gene has CDR1 SNHLY and CDR2 FYNNEI. This chain's CDR3 is CASTVPGLANYGYTF. Written as DNA, the CDR3 is TGTGCCAGCACTGTCCCAGGGCTGGCTAACTATGGCTACACCTTC.

The chain employs TRBV25-1 and TRBJ2-5; tentatively, D is TRBD2 (7 bases). The CDR3 is 15 amino acids. Germline loops: CDR1 MGHDK, CDR2 SYGVNS. V gave up 6 bases and J gave up 2 bases, with 16 bases separating them. CDR3 nucleotide sequence: TGTGCCAGCAGCGGTGAGGGGGGGCGGCAAGAGACCCAGTACTTC. As protein: CASSGEGGRQETQYF.

J is TRBJ1-2 and V is TRBV6-4; 11 bases fit TRBD1. Germline CDR1 is MRHNA and CDR2 is SNTAGT. Trimming removed 6 bases from V and 4 bases from J; junction bases left unmatched: 7. The CDR3 length is 15 residues. CDR3 protein: CASRPWDRGIYGYTF. The DNA of the CDR3 is TGTGCCAGCAGACCCTGGGACAGGGGGATCTATGGCTACACCTTC.

The rearrangement joins TRBV5-1 to TRBJ1-4; the match to TRBD1 covers 10 bases. The CDR3 spans 17 residues. Unmatched junction bases numbered 9, after V lost 0 bases and J lost 7 bases. The germline V gene encodes CDR1 SGHRS and CDR2 YFSETQ. The CDR3 sequence: CASSLAGVGQGTEKLFF. The CDR3 nucleotides read TGCGCCAGCAGCTTGGCCGGTGTGGGACAGGGGACTGAAAAACTGTTTTTT.

The genes are TRBV9 and TRBJ2-5; D is uncertain. Trimming removed 2 bases at V and 4 bases at J, with 18 bases between. Germline values: CDR1 SGDLS, CDR2 YYNGEE. This CDR3 region has 16 residues. The CDR3 DNA sequence: TGTGCCAGCAGCGTTCACCATGGTGGGAAGGGAGAGACCCAGTACTTC. This translates into CASSVHHGGKGETQYF.

The J gene is TRBJ2-1, the V gene TRBV10-3; D possibly matches TRBD1 or TRBD2 (5 bases each). There are 15 residues in the CDR3. V gave up 7 bases and J gave up 4 bases, with 17 bases separating them. Germline V gene data show CDR1 as ENHRY and CDR2 as SYGVKD. CDR3 sequence reads: CAINSGTDPYNEQFF. The CDR3 region has the DNA TGTGCCATCAACTCCGGGACGGACCCATACAATGAGCAGTTCTTC.

The V call is TRBV7-2, the J call TRBJ1-1; D remains unclear. This CDR3 is 14 amino acids long. Germline loops: CDR1 SGHTA, CDR2 FQGNSA. V gave up 1 base and J gave up 2 bases, with 8 bases separating them. CDR3 DNA sequence: TGTGCCAGCAGCTTAGGCGGGCGAAACACTGAAGCTTTCTTT. Protein: CASSLGGRNTEAFF.

The chain is built from TRBV11-1 and TRBJ2-2; D possibly corresponds to TRBD1 (6 bases). The CDR3 covers 14 residues. CDR1 is SGHAT and CDR2 is FQDESV in the germline V gene (reference sequence). V was cut by 3 bases and J by 7 bases, with 12 bases left in between. The CDR3 DNA is TGTGCCAGCAGCTTTACAGGGACGATCGGGGAGCTGTTTTTT. Translation gives CASSFTGTIGELFF.

This clone was observed a few times. The chain has TRBV5-1 and TRBJ1-6; possibly TRBD1 for D (6 bases). The ends were cut back, 2 bases at V and 6 bases at J, with 9 bases in the middle. From germline, CDR1 is SGHRS and CDR2 YFSETQ. CDR3 length: 14 residues. Here the CDR3 reads CASSLQGFNSPLHF. The CDR3 DNA sequence: TGCGCCAGCAGCTTACAGGGCTTTAATTCACCCCTCCACTTT.

This chain joins TRBV4-3 and TRBJ2-7; D is unresolved. Germline loops: CDR1 LGHNA, CDR2 YSLEER. Trimming cost V 0 bases and J 7 bases, with 13 bases left between them. This CDR3 has 14 residues. Here the CDR3 reads CASSQDWPGGEQYF. CDR3 DNA sequence: TGCGCCAGCAGCCAAGATTGGCCCGGTGGGGAGCAGTACTTC.

The chain recombines TRBV28 with TRBJ2-7; 10 positions agree with TRBD2. The length of the CDR3 is 14 residues. J gave up 4 bases and V 5 bases, and 5 bases lay outside the gene matches. CDR1 MDHEN and CDR2 SYDVKM come from the germline V gene. The CDR3 DNA sequence: TGTGCCAGCAGTAGTAGCGGGGGGCCGTACGAGCAGTACTTC. Its protein is CASSSSGGPYEQYF.

This chain joins TRBV5-6 and TRBJ1-4; D call uncertain. Deletions cut 5 bases from V and 8 bases from J, with 10 bases between. The CDR3 length is 12 residues. Germline V gene sequence: CDR1 SGHDT, CDR2 YYEEEE. The CDR3 coding sequence is TGTGCCAGCAGAATTAAAGGGGAAAAACTGTTTTTT. The encoded protein is CASRIKGEKLFF.

The V and J genes are TRBV6-4 and TRBJ2-3, with D possibly TRBD2 on 6 matching bases. The ends were cut back, 3 bases at V and 4 bases at J, with 8 bases in the middle. The CDR3 runs 13 residues. CDR1 is MRHNA and CDR2 is SNTAGT in the germline V gene. In DNA form, the CDR3 reads TGTGCCAGCAGTGAAGTAGCGGCAGATACGCAGTATTTT. Protein product: CASSEVAADTQYF.

As concerns this clone: Other DNA variants within this sample encode the same CDR3. The J gene is TRBJ2-3, the V gene TRBV4-2; TRBD2 aligns across 7 bases. Looked up from germline, CDR1 is LGHNA and CDR2 is YNFKEQ. V lost 0 bases, J lost 3 bases, and 6 bases stayed unmatched. The CDR3 loop spans 16 amino acids. The CDR3 sequence is CASSQETSPRTDTQYF. CDR3 nucleotide sequence: TGTGCCAGCAGCCAAGAGACTAGCCCAAGGACAGATACGCAGTATTTT.

In DNA form, the CDR3 reads TGCGCCAGCAGTCAATCTTCGACGCCGAAGGGCTACACCTTC. Protein: CASSQSSTPKGYTF. The chain combines TRBV23-1 with TRBJ1-2; D gene uncertain. TRBV23-1 is designated an ORF whose function remains uncertain. The CDR3 is 14 residues long. V was pared by 0 bases and J by 8 bases, with 13 bases between.

The rearrangement links TRBV5-6 to TRBJ2-5; D is possibly TRBD2 (6 bases). The CDR3 has 14 residues. Germline loops: CDR1 SGHDT, CDR2 YYEEEE. The ends were cut back, 0 bases at V and 5 bases at J, with 11 bases in the middle. CDR3: CASSLDGGRETQYF. The CDR3 coding sequence is TGTGCCAGCAGCTTGGATGGTGGGAGGGAGACCCAGTACTTC.

The genes are TRBV2 and TRBJ2-4; D is undetermined. The CDR3 contains 15 residues. The germline V gene has CDR1 SNHLY and CDR2 FYNNEI. The ends were cut back, 2 bases at V and 5 bases at J, with 13 bases in the middle. This CDR3 is CASSESAGLQNIQYF. The CDR3 region has the DNA TGTGCCAGCAGTGAATCAGCTGGGTTGCAAAACATTCAGTACTTC. Supplemented by reference TRBV2 and TRBJ2-4, the full variable domain reads EPEVTQTPSHQVTQMGQEVILRCVPISNHLYFYWYRQILGQKVEFLVSFYNNEISEKSEIFDDQFSVERPDGSNFTLKIRSTKLEDSAMYFCASSESAGLQNIQYFGAGTRLSVL.

In regard to this clone: The same CDR3 arises from other DNA sequences in this sample as well. The chain employs TRBV7-9 and TRBJ1-5, with a possible D match to TRBD1 (5 bases). Germline lookup yields CDR1 SEHNR and CDR2 FQNEAQ (reference sequence). V lost 1 base and J lost 4, with 11 bases in between. The length of the CDR3 is 15 residues. The CDR3 reads CASSLDGRGNQPQHF. CDR3 nucleotide sequence: TGTGCCAGCAGCTTAGATGGACGGGGGAATCAGCCCCAGCATTTT.

The chain has TRBV7-2 and TRBJ1-5; D perhaps matches TRBD1 (6 bases). CDR1 is SGHTA and CDR2 is FQGNSA in the germline V gene. The CDR3 extends over 14 amino acids. With 2 bases removed from V and 16 bases from J, the gap between germline ends came to 21 bases. CDR3 bases: TGTGCCAGCAGCTTAAGACAAGGGGGGGCCCCGGAACATTTT. Translation: CASSLRQGGAPEHF.